Included here is one TCR beta chain sequence, with context. Its matching antigen is unknown. Sequenced by immunoSEQ multiplex PCR; TCRdb stores in-frame clones only, minus some. Here the sample spans over 55,000 clones, 90% being singletons. CDR1 and CDR2 from the germline V gene are LNHNV and YYDKDF (reference sequence). The CDR3 length is 15 residues. V lost 4 bases to trimming and J lost 2 bases; unmatched junction nucleotides: 7. These data come from a study of graft-versus-host responses after intestinal transplantation. Study summary: Every transplant recipient was induced with anti-thymocyte globulin, then maintained on tacrolimus and steroids for around 3 years. General observations from the study: Individuals who had graft-donor T cell macrochimerism had allografts that showed high graft-versus-host to host-versus-graft clonal ratios. Among recipient marrow samples, GvH clones were found; some appeared first in ileum or blood.

The specimen was unstimulated CD8+ T cells sorted from spleen or lymph node cells, collected before intestinal transplant. The chain couples TRBV15 to TRBJ2-7; the match to TRBD1 covers 8 bases. This receptor was identified in a human donor who received an intestinal transplant. CDR3: CATSTDRGNTYEQYF. CDR3 nucleotide sequence: TGTGCCACCAGCACAGACAGGGGAAATACCTACGAGCAGTACTTC.